This T cell receptor beta chain was sequenced during a study of blood T cell repertoires in COVID-19. The table came from immunoSEQ multiplex PCR; TCRdb's copy has only in-frame clones and leaves some out. This sample carries a few hundred thousand clones, approximately 84% of them seen once, and the ten largest clones take around 0.89%. Deletions cut 9 bases from V and 3 bases from J, with 17 bases between. This CDR3 is 14 amino acids long. CDR1 and CDR2 from the germline V gene are MNHEY and SMNVEV (reference sequence). The chain links TRBV27 to TRBJ1-2; tentatively, D is TRBD1 (6 bases). Input material: peripheral blood. This sequence was found in a man aged 35-49 years with acute or convalescent COVID-19. CDR3 in amino acids: CASGGASAHYGYTF. In DNA, the CDR3 is TGTGCCAGTGGGGGGGCAAGTGCCCACTATGGCTACACCTTC.